The rows below give T cell receptor beta chains drawn from one sample of a study of cytomegalovirus exposure and HLA in healthy donors. Sequenced by immunoSEQ multiplex PCR; TCRdb stores in-frame clones only, minus some. The data hold roughly 200,000 clones, with more than 65% observed a single time. Sequenced: PBMCs. The source of these receptors is a woman between 18 and 29 years old in good health and CMV-seropositive. Both conserved end residues are part of each CDR3.

TRBJ1-1,15,TRBV9,CASSVVSQGETEAFF
TRBJ1-1,13,TRBV9,CASNKIQGTEAFF
TRBJ1-1,15,TRBV7-8,CASNSRGAQDTEAFF
TRBJ2-2,15,TRBV6-5,CASRTGGGNTGELFF
TRBJ1-1,12,TRBV2,CASRLSGTEAFF
TRBJ2-6,17,TRBV5-1,CASSLSSGGPEANVLTF
TRBJ2-1,14,TRBV5-6,CASSLGGAPNEQFF
TRBJ2-5,14,TRBV13,CASSQFGGKIGQYF
TRBJ1-1,14,TRBV18,CASSKGQANTEAFF
TRBJ1-1,13,TRBV5-4,CASTTTGDFEAFF
TRBJ1-2,13,TRBV7-2,CASSPSGGYGYTF
TRBJ1-6,16,TRBV6-1,CASSAEGVSYNSPLHF
TRBJ2-3,15,TRBV9,CASSVSRQGSDTQYF
TRBJ1-4,14,TRBV11-2,CASRLDSAVEKLFF